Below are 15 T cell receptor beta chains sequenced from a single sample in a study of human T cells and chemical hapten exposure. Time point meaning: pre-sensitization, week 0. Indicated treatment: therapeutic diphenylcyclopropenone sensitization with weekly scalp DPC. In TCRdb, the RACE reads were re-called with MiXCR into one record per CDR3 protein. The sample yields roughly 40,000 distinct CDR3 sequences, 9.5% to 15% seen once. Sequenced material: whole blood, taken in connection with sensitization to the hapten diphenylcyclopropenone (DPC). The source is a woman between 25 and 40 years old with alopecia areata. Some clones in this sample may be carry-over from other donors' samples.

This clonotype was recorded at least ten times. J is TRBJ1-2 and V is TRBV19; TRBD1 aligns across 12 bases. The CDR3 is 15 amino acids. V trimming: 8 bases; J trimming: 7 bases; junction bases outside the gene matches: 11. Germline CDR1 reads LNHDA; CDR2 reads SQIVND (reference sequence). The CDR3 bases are TGTGCCAGTGCGGGCCCGGGACAGGGGGCATCTGGCTACACCTTC. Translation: CASAGPGQGASGYTF.

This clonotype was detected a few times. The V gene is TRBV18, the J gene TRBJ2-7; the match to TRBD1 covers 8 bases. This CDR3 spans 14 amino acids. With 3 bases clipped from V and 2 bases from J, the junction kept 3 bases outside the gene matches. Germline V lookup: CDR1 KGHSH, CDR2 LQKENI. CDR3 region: CASSPGQGAYEQYF. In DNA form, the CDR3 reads TGTGCCAGCTCACCCGGACAGGGAGCCTACGAGCAGTACTTC. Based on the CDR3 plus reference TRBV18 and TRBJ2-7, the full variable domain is NAGVMQNPRHLVRRRGQEARLRCSPMKGHSHVYWYRQLPEEGLKFMVYLQKENIIDESGMPKERFSAEFPKEGPSILRIQQVVRGDSAAYFCASSPGQGAYEQYFGPGTRLTVT.

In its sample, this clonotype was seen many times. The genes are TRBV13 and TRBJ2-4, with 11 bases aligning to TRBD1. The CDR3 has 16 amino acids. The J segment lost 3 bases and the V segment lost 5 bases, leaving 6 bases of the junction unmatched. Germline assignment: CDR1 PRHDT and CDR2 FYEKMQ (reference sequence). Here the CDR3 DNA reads TGTGCCAGCAGCCCGGACAGGGGGCGAGGCAAAAACATTCAGTACTTC. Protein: CASSPDRGRGKNIQYF.

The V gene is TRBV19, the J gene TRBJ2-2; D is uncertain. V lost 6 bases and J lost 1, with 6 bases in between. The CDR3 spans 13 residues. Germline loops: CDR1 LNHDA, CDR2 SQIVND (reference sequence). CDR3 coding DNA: TGTGCCAGTAGGAGGCAGAACACCGGGGAGCTGTTTTTT. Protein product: CASRRQNTGELFF.

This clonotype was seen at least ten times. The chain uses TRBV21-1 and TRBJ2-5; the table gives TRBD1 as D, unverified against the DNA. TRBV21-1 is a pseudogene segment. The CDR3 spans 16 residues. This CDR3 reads CASSKAIRDFQETQYF. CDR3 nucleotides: TGTGCCAGCAGCAAAGCGATCAGGGATTTTCAAGAGACCCAGTACTTC.

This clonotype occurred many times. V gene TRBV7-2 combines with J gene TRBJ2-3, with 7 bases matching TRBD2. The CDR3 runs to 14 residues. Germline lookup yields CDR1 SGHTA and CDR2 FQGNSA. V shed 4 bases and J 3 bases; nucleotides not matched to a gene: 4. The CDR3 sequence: CASSSGGGTDTQYF. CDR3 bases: TGTGCCAGCAGCTCTGGGGGGGGTACAGATACGCAGTATTTT.

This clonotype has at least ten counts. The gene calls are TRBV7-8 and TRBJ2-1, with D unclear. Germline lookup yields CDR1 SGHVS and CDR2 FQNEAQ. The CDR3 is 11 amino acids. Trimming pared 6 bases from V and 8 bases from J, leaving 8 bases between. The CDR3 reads CASRGRDEQFF. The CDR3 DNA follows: TGTGCCAGCAGAGGACGGGATGAGCAGTTCTTC.

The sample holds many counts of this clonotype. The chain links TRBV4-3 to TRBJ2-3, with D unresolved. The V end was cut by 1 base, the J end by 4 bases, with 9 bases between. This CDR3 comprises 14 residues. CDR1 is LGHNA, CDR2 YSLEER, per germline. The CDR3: CASSQGSGADTQYF. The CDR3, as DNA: TGCGCCAGCAGCCAAGGTTCTGGAGCAGATACGCAGTATTTT.

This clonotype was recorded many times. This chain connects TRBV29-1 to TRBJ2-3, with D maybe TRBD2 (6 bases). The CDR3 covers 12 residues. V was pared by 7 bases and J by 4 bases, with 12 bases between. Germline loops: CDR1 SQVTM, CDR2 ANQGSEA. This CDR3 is CSERESPDTQYF. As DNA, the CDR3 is TGCAGCGAACGGGAGTCCCCAGATACGCAGTATTTT.

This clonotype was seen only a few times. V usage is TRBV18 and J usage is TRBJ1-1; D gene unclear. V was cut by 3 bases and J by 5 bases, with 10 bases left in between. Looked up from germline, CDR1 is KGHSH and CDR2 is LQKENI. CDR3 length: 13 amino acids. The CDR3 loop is CASSPAGRTEAFF. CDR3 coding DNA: TGTGCCAGCTCACCGGCGGGAAGGACTGAAGCTTTCTTT.

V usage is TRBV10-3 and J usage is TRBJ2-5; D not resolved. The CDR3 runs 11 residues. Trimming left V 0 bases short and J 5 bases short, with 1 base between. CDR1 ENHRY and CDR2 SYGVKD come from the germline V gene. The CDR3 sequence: CAISESETQYF. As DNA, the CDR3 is TGTGCCATCAGTGAGTCGGAGACCCAGTACTTC.

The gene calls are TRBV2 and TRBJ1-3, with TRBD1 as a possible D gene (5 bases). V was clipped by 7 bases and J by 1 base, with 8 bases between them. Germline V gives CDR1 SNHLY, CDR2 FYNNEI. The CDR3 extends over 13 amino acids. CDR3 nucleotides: TGTGCCAGCAAGGGGCAGTCTGGAAACACCATATATTTT. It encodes CASKGQSGNTIYF.

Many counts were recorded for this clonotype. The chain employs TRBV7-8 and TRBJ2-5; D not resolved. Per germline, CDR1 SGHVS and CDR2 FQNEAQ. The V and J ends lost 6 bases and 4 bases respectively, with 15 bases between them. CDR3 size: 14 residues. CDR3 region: CASRPTMGLETQYF. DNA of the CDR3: TGTGCCAGCAGACCTACTATGGGCCTAGAGACCCAGTACTTC.

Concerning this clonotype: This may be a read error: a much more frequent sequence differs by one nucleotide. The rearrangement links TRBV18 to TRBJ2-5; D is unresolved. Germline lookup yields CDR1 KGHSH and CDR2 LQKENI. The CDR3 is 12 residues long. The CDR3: CVSSPNQETQYF. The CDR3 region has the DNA TGTGTCAGCTCACCAAACCAAGAGACCCAGTACTTC.

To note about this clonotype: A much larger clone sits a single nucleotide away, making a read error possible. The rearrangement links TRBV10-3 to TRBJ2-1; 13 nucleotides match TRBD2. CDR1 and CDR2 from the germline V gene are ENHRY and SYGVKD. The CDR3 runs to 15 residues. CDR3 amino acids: CVISALAGGPGEQFF. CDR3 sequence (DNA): TGTGTCATCAGTGCACTAGCGGGAGGGCCTGGTGAGCAGTTCTTC.